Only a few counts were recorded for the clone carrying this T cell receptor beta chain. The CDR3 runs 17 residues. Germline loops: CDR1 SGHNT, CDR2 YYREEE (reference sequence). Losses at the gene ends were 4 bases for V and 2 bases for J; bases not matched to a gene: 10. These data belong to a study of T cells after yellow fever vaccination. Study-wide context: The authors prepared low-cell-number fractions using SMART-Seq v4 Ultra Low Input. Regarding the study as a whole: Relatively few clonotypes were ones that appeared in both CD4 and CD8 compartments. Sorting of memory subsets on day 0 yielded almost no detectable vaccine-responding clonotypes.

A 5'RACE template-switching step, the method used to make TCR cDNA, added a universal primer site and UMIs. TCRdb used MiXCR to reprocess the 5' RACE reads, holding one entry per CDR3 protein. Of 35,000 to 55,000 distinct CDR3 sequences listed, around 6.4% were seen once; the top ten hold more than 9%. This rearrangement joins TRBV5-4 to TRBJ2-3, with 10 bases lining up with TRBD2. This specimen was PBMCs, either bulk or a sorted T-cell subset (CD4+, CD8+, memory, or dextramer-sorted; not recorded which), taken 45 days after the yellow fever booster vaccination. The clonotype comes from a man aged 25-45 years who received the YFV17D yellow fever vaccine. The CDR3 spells CASSVGPGTSATDTQYF. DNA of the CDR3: TGTGCCAGCAGCGTGGGCCCCGGGACTAGCGCCACAGATACGCAGTATTTT.